Each of the 8 T cell receptor beta chains below was sequenced from the same sample in a study of cytomegalovirus exposure and HLA in healthy donors. Primers included in the PCR were 60 Vbeta and 13 Jbeta primers. Only in-frame clones appear in the TCRdb table, and some are missing; sequencing was by immunoSEQ multiplex PCR. This repertoire includes about 160,000 clones. Sequencing was done on a sample of PBMCs. Receptors originate from a man under 40 in good health and CMV-seronegative.

The CDR3: CASSPPQGYQETQYF. The CDR3 coding sequence is TGTGCCAGCTCTCCCCCGCAGGGGTACCAAGAGACCCAGTACTTC. The rearrangement links TRBV18 to TRBJ2-5, with D perhaps TRBD1 (6 bases). This CDR3 has 15 residues. Germline V gene lookup returns CDR1 KGHSH and CDR2 LQKENI. Trimming took 6 bases from V and 0 from J, leaving 14 bases between them.

The chain joins TRBV29-1 to TRBJ2-2, with 9 positions matching TRBD2. Germline CDR1 SQVTM, CDR2 ANQGSEA. CDR3 length: 15 amino acids. Trimming took 3 bases from V and 5 from J; bases not matched to a gene: 7. CDR3 in amino acids: CSVDRAGGETGELFF. Written as DNA, the CDR3 is TGCAGCGTTGACCGGGCGGGAGGGGAGACCGGGGAGCTGTTTTTT.

This chain uses TRBV28 with TRBJ2-7; perhaps TRBD2 as D (5 bases). Trimming removed 6 bases from V and 3 bases from J, with 12 bases in between. CDR3 length: 13 amino acids. Germline V gene lookup returns CDR1 MDHEN and CDR2 SYDVKM. CDR3 sequence reads: CASRTRRDYEQYF. The CDR3 DNA sequence: TGTGCCAGCAGAACACGACGGGACTACGAGCAGTACTTC.

The chain employs TRBV6-4 and TRBJ2-7, with 8 nucleotides matching TRBD2. V gave up 4 bases and J gave up 5 bases; unmatched junction bases: 7. CDR1 and CDR2 from the germline V gene are MRHNA and SNTAGT. This CDR3 comprises 14 residues. In nucleotides, the CDR3 is TGTGCCAGCAGTGTGGAGCGGGAGTCCCACGAGCAGTACTTC. Residues: CASSVERESHEQYF.

The V gene is TRBV28, the J gene TRBJ2-1; 7 bases agree with TRBD2. V was clipped by 4 bases and J by 13 bases; unmatched bases: 7. This CDR3 contains 12 residues. Germline lookup yields CDR1 MDHEN and CDR2 SYDVKM. The CDR3 region is CASSSPGGRQFF. The CDR3 nucleotides read TGTGCCAGCAGTTCCCCGGGAGGCAGACAGTTCTTC.

The chain carries TRBV4-1 and TRBJ2-5, with D maybe TRBD1 (9 bases). This CDR3 has 22 amino acids. CDR1 is MGHRA and CDR2 is YSYEKL in the germline V gene. The germline V and J ends were trimmed by 0 bases and 4 bases, with 33 bases remaining between them. CDR3 in amino acids: CASSQDLAGSGHRGPGGETQYF. In DNA form, the CDR3 reads TGCGCCAGCAGCCAAGATTTAGCGGGGTCGGGTCACAGGGGGCCCGGTGGAGAGACCCAGTACTTC.

Points on this clone: One end of the junction is discordant with germline, which a read error may explain. At the DNA level, this CDR3 is encoded by other sequences in the same sample as well. This sequence joins TRBV29-1 and TRBJ2-7, with 9 positions matching TRBD1. Germline lookup yields CDR1 SQVTM and CDR2 ANQGSEA. This CDR3 is 13 amino acids long. The chain's CDR3 is CSVEWTGDYEQYF. In DNA form, the CDR3 reads TGCAGTGTTGAATGGACAGGGGACTACGAGCAGTACTTC.

The chain is built from TRBV28 and TRBJ2-5, with 8 bases that match TRBD1. There are 16 residues in the CDR3. CDR1 MDHEN and CDR2 SYDVKM come from the germline V gene. V dropped 2 bases and J dropped 5; count of bases not matched to a gene: 10. CDR3 DNA: TGTGCCAGCAGTTTAACCCGAAGGACAGGGCGTGAGACCCAGTACTTC. Translating gives CASSLTRRTGRETQYF.